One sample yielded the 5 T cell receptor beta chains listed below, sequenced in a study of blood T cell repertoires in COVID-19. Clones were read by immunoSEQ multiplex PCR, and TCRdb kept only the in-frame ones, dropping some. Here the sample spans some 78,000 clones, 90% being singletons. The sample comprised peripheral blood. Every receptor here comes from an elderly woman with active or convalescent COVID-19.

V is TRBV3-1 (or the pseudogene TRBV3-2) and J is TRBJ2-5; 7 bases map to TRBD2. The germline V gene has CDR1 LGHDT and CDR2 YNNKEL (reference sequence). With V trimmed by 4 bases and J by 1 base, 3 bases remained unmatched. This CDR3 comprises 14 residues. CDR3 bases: TGTGCCAGCAGCCCCCGACTAGCCCAAGAGACCCAGTACTTC. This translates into CASSPRLAQETQYF.

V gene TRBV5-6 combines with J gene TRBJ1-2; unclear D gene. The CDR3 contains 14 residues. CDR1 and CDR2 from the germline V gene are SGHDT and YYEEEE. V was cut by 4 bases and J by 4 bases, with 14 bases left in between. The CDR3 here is CASSRVRRLYGYTF. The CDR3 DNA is TGTGCCAGCAGCCGCGTGCGCCGACTCTATGGCTACACCTTC.

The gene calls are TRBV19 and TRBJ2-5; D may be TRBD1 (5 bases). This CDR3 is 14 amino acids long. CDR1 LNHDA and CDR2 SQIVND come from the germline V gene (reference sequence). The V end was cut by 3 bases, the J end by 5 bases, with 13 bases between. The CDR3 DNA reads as TGTGCCAGTAGTATCGGTCAGGGCGATGAGACCCAGTACTTC. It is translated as CASSIGQGDETQYF. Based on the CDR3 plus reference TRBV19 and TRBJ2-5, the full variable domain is DGGITQSPKYLFRKEGQNVTLSCEQNLNHDAMYWYRQDPGQGLRLIYYSQIVNDFQKGDIAEGYSVSREKKESFPLTVTSAQKNPTAFYLCASSIGQGDETQYFGPGTRLLVL.

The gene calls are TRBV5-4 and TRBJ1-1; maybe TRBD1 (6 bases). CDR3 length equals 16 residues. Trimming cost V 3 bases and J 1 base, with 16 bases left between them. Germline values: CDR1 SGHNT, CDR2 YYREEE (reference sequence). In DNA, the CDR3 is TGTGCCAGCAGCTCCGCCCCCCTGACAGGGAACACTGAAGCTTTCTTT. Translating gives CASSSAPLTGNTEAFF.

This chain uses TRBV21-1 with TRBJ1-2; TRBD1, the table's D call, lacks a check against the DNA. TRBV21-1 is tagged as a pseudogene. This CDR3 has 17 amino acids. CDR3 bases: TGTGCCAGCAGCAAAGGTTGGACATCAACTTCTAACTATGGCTACACCTTC. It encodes CASSKGWTSTSNYGYTF.